A single sample gave rise to the 27 T cell receptor beta chains below, sequenced in a study of T cell responses to AZD1222 COVID-19 vaccine. TCRdb's table, derived via immunoSEQ multiplex PCR, lists solely in-frame clones and lacks some. Here the sample spans about 130,000 clones, 90% to 95% being singletons. The material sequenced was peripheral blood, taken on day 0 of AZD1222 vaccination. The receptors derive from an adult in good health.

The chain joins TRBV7-6 to TRBJ2-7; no clear D gene. CDR3 size: 14 residues. Trimming cost V 5 bases and J 2 bases, with 13 bases left between them. Germline V CDR1 and CDR2: SGHVS, FNYEAQ. CDR3 sequence (DNA): TGTGCCAGCAGCCAGTCCGAAGTAACCTACGAGCAGTACTTC. Translating gives CASSQSEVTYEQYF.

J is TRBJ1-4 and V is TRBV4-2; D unresolved. Germline V gene sequence: CDR1 LGHNA, CDR2 YNFKEQ. This CDR3 comprises 17 residues. Trimming left V 0 bases short and J 2 bases short, with 13 bases between. The CDR3 DNA follows: TGTGCCAGCAGCCAAGATAACGGGGTAGGGACTAATGAAAAACTGTTTTTT. It codes for CASSQDNGVGTNEKLFF.

The gene calls are TRBV7-9 and TRBJ2-5; 10 bases line up with TRBD1. Germline CDR1 reads SEHNR; CDR2 reads FQNEAQ (reference sequence). The CDR3 is 15 residues long. V lost 5 bases and J lost 5; bases outside the gene matches: 8. CDR3 in DNA: TGTGCCAGCAGCCCCCCGGGACAGGGGCTGGAGACCCAGTACTTC. The encoded protein is CASSPPGQGLETQYF. Supplemented by reference TRBV7-9 and TRBJ2-5, the full variable domain reads DTGVSQNPRHKITKRGQNVTFRCDPISEHNRLYWYRQTLGQGPEFLTYFQNEAQLEKSRLLSDRFSAERPKGSFSTLEIQRTEQGDSAMYLCASSPPGQGLETQYFGPGTRLLVL.

The chain employs TRBV10-1 and TRBJ2-7; D unclear. Germline lookup yields CDR1 WNHNN and CDR2 SYGVQD (reference sequence). V was trimmed by 3 bases and J by 3 bases, leaving 18 bases between them. The CDR3 runs 16 residues. In DNA, the CDR3 is TGCGCCAGCAGTGAATATGATACACACATCCACTACGAGCAGTACTTC. Its protein is CASSEYDTHIHYEQYF.

The chain uses TRBV7-9 and TRBJ1-1; 7 nucleotides match TRBD1. This CDR3 is built from 14 residues. The germline V gene encodes CDR1 SEHNR and CDR2 FQNEAQ (reference sequence). V shed 6 bases and J 4 bases; nucleotides not matched to a gene: 8. CDR3 nucleotides: TGTGCCAGCAGTTCCGCAAACAGGGGCACTGAAGCTTTCTTT. Translating it yields CASSSANRGTEAFF.

This chain joins TRBV28 and TRBJ1-2, with D possibly TRBD1 on 5 matching bases. Germline CDR1 MDHEN, CDR2 SYDVKM. V lost 7 bases and J 8 bases, leaving 17 bases between the germline ends. The CDR3 length is 13 residues. CDR3 in DNA: TGTGCCAGCAACCCGGGGCACCGGGGCGGCTACACCTTC. Its translation: CASNPGHRGGYTF.

The genes are TRBV30 and TRBJ1-4; D is possibly TRBD1 (5 bases). V lost 0 bases to trimming and J lost 6 bases, with 17 bases between them. This CDR3 has 16 residues. From germline, CDR1 is GTSNPN and CDR2 SVGIG (reference sequence). The CDR3 nucleotides read TGTGCCTGGAGTGTACCCCATGGGGGTTCGTATGAAAAACTGTTTTTT. As protein: CAWSVPHGGSYEKLFF. Based on the CDR3 plus reference TRBV30 and TRBJ1-4, the full variable domain is SQTIHQWPATLVQPVGSPLSLECTVEGTSNPNLYWYRQAAGRGLQLLFYSVGIGQISSEVPQNLSASRPQDRQFILSSKKLLLSDSGFYLCAWSVPHGGSYEKLFFGSGTQLSVL.

This chain connects TRBV15 to TRBJ2-2; perhaps TRBD2 as D (6 bases). V lost 5 bases and J lost 3, with 13 bases in between. In germline, CDR1 is LNHNV, CDR2 YYDKDF (reference sequence). The CDR3 is 15 amino acids. For the CDR3, the DNA is TGTGCCACCAGCGCGGGACGGACCTACACCGGGGAGCTGTTTTTT. Protein: CATSAGRTYTGELFF.

V usage is TRBV7-2 and J usage is TRBJ1-1; 7 nucleotides match TRBD1. Germline assignment: CDR1 SGHTA and CDR2 FQGNSA. Trimming took 5 bases from V and 7 from J; bases not matched to a gene: 7. CDR3 size: 13 residues. The CDR3 nucleotides read TGTGCCAGCAGCCCCGGGACAGCCCTTGAAGCTTTCTTT. It yields the protein CASSPGTALEAFF.

CDR3 sequence (DNA): TGCGCCAGCAGCTCGACAGGGGTACCGGGGTACGAGCAGTACTTC. This translates into CASSSTGVPGYEQYF. This chain connects TRBV5-1 to TRBJ2-7; 8 positions match TRBD1. The germline V gene encodes CDR1 SGHRS and CDR2 YFSETQ. Trimming cost V 3 bases and J 4 bases; bases outside gene matches: 9. The CDR3 is 15 residues long. Together with reference TRBV5-1 and TRBJ2-7, the CDR3 gives the full variable domain: KAGVTQTPRYLIKTRGQQVTLSCSPISGHRSVSWYQQTPGQGLQFLFEYFSETQRNKGNFPGRFSGRQFSNSRSEMNVSTLELGDSALYLCASSSTGVPGYEQYFGPGTRLTVT.

The chain combines TRBV28 with TRBJ1-6; tentatively, D is TRBD1 (5 bases). Germline CDR1 and CDR2: MDHEN and SYDVKM. Trimming removed 5 bases at V and 7 bases at J, with 18 bases between. The CDR3 length is 16 residues. CDR3 sequence reads: CASSGTHGTPNSPLHF. The DNA for the CDR3 is TGTGCCAGCAGTGGAACACACGGGACCCCGAATTCACCCCTCCACTTT. Supplemented by reference TRBV28 and TRBJ1-6, the full variable domain reads DVKVTQSSRYLVKRTGEKVFLECVQDMDHENMFWYRQDPGLGLRLIYFSYDVKMKEKGDIPEGYSVSREKKERFSLILESASTNQTSMYLCASSGTHGTPNSPLHFGNGTRLTVT.

V usage is TRBV11-2 and J usage is TRBJ2-2, with no clear D. The CDR3 consists of 14 residues. CDR1 SGHAT and CDR2 FQNNGV come from the germline V gene. The V gene lost 5 bases and the J gene lost 4 bases, with 11 bases spanning the gap. In DNA form, the CDR3 reads TGTGCCAGCAGCCGTCCCCCGGGCACCGGGGAGCTGTTTTTT. This translates into CASSRPPGTGELFF.

This chain connects TRBV5-4 to TRBJ1-3; 7 bases agree with TRBD1. The CDR3 covers 14 residues. Germline V gene lookup returns CDR1 SGHNT and CDR2 YYREEE (reference sequence). J was trimmed by 0 bases and V by 4 bases; bases with no gene match: 1. Here the CDR3 DNA reads TGTGCCAGCAGCCAGGGGGGCTCTGGAAACACCATATATTTT. Translated, it gives CASSQGGSGNTIYF.

The chain combines TRBV4-1 with TRBJ2-1; maybe TRBD1 (6 bases). CDR3 size: 16 residues. Germline V gene sequence: CDR1 MGHRA, CDR2 YSYEKL. Between the trimmed V and J ends, which lost 6 bases and 8 bases, there was a span of 23 bases. The DNA of the CDR3 is TGCGCCAGCAGACCTGACAGGTCCTCTACGAGGGATGAGCAGTTCTTC. Its translation: CASRPDRSSTRDEQFF.

This chain connects TRBV7-9 to TRBJ1-1; the D gene is possibly TRBD1 (5 bases). V lost 1 base to trimming and J lost 6 bases, with 21 bases between them. This CDR3 comprises 17 residues. Germline CDR1 and CDR2: SEHNR and FQNEAQ (reference sequence). CDR3 sequence reads: CASSLGPGPPRLPEAFF. DNA of the CDR3: TGTGCCAGCAGCTTAGGACCGGGACCGCCTCGTCTGCCTGAAGCTTTCTTT.

The V gene is TRBV11-2, the J gene TRBJ2-7; D remains unclear. V gave up 2 bases and J gave up 4 bases, with 6 bases separating them. CDR3 length equals 12 residues. Germline CDR1 and CDR2: SGHAT and FQNNGV. The CDR3 DNA sequence: TGTGCCAGCAGCTTATCACAGTACGAGCAGTACTTC. Translation: CASSLSQYEQYF.

This rearrangement joins TRBV7-9 to TRBJ2-5; TRBD2 agrees at 12 bases. Germline V lookup: CDR1 SEHNR, CDR2 FQNEAQ (reference sequence). The ends lost 4 bases at V and 4 bases at J; junction bases unmatched: 7. CDR3 length: 16 amino acids. The DNA of the CDR3 is TGTGCCAGCAGCTCCTCTAGCGGGGGGGCGGGAGAGACCCAGTACTTC. Encoded protein: CASSSSSGGAGETQYF.

The V gene is TRBV14, the J gene TRBJ1-5; D gene ambiguous. The germline V and J ends were trimmed by 1 base and 0 bases, with 13 bases remaining between them. The germline gives CDR1 SGHDN, CDR2 FVKESK. The CDR3 sequence is 17 residues long. Here the CDR3 reads CASSQASGHNSNQPQHF. The CDR3 region has the DNA TGTGCCAGCAGCCAAGCTTCCGGTCACAATAGCAATCAGCCCCAGCATTTT. Supplemented by reference TRBV14 and TRBJ1-5, the full variable domain reads EAGVTQFPSHSVIEKGQTVTLRCDPISGHDNLYWYRRVMGKEIKFLLHFVKESKQDESGMPNNRFLAERTGGTYSTLKVQPAELEDSGVYFCASSQASGHNSNQPQHFGDGTRLSIL.

As concerns this clone: Other DNA sequences in this sample translate to the same CDR3. J is TRBJ2-7 and V is TRBV7-2; 8 nucleotides align to TRBD1. The CDR3 is 12 amino acids. J gave up 5 bases and V 4 bases, and 1 base lay outside the gene matches. Germline values: CDR1 SGHTA, CDR2 FQGNSA. The CDR3 DNA sequence: TGTGCCAGCAGCTCGACAGGGGACGAGCAGTACTTC. Translated, it gives CASSSTGDEQYF.

V gene TRBV24-1 combines with J gene TRBJ1-6, with no clear D. The CDR3 totals 10 residues. V was trimmed by 9 bases and J by 13 bases, leaving 9 bases between them. CDR1 and CDR2 from the germline V gene are KGHDR and SFDVKD. The CDR3 DNA sequence: TGTGCCACCGGTTTTTACCCCCTCCACTTT. This sequence encodes CATGFYPLHF.

This clone was recorded once. The chain combines TRBV9 with TRBJ1-5; TRBD1 matches at 7 bases. The CDR3 covers 15 residues. Germline V lookup: CDR1 SGDLS, CDR2 YYNGEE. With V trimmed by 3 bases and J by 1 base, 4 bases remained unmatched. The CDR3 nucleotides are TGTGCCAGCAGCGCCGGACAGGTCAGCAATCAGCCCCAGCATTTT. Amino acids: CASSAGQVSNQPQHF.

The chain's CDR3 is CASSPLGQGPSLSYEQYF. The CDR3 nucleotides are TGTGCCAGCAGTCCTCTGGGACAGGGGCCCTCCCTCTCCTACGAGCAGTACTTC. The V call is TRBV27, the J call TRBJ2-7; 10 positions agree with TRBD1. The length of the CDR3 is 18 residues. V lost 5 bases and J lost 0; bases outside the gene matches: 13. Germline V gene lookup returns CDR1 MNHEY and CDR2 SMNVEV (reference sequence).

This chain links TRBV5-5 with TRBJ2-7, with TRBD2 identical over 10 bases. The germline CDR1 and CDR2 sequences are SGHKS and YYEKEE (reference sequence). With V trimmed by 5 bases and J by 5 bases, 10 bases remained unmatched. The CDR3 is 15 residues long. This CDR3 is CASRDGLAAMDEQYF. CDR3 nucleotides: TGTGCCAGCAGGGACGGACTAGCGGCAATGGACGAGCAGTACTTC.

The V gene is TRBV27, the J gene TRBJ1-5, with 7 bases aligning to TRBD1. Trimming took 6 bases from V and 5 from J; bases not matched to a gene: 7. The CDR3 length is 14 residues. Germline CDR1 is MNHEY and CDR2 is SMNVEV (reference sequence). The CDR3 DNA reads as TGTGCCAGCAGCATTGCCAGGGGGTATCAGCCCCAGCATTTT. Encoded protein: CASSIARGYQPQHF.

The chain couples TRBV5-6 to TRBJ1-2; D remains unclear. Trimming removed 1 base from V and 8 bases from J, with 12 bases in between. CDR3 length: 13 amino acids. In germline, CDR1 is SGHDT, CDR2 YYEEEE. DNA of the CDR3: TGTGCCAGCAGCTTGCTACAGTTTGAAGGCTACACCTTC. This translates into CASSLLQFEGYTF.

The chain carries TRBV6-2 or TRBV6-3 and TRBJ2-6; no reliable D call. Looked up from germline, CDR1 is MNHEY and CDR2 is SVGEGT. The CDR3 covers 16 residues. The ends were cut back, 2 bases at V and 0 bases at J, with 8 bases in the middle. Written as DNA, the CDR3 is TGTGCCAGCAGTTACGTTGGGAACTCTGGGGCCAACGTCCTGACTTTC. Protein: CASSYVGNSGANVLTF.

The gene calls are TRBV3-1 (or the pseudogene TRBV3-2) and TRBJ1-5, with D unresolved. Trimming removed 4 bases from V and 5 bases from J, with 15 bases in between. CDR3 length equals 15 residues. Per the germline V gene, CDR1 is LGHDT and CDR2 is YNNKEL (reference sequence). CDR3 sequence reads: CASSLVLFGDQPQHF. As DNA, the CDR3 is TGTGCCAGCAGCCTGGTCCTCTTCGGTGATCAGCCCCAGCATTTT.